These 24 T cell receptor beta chains were sequenced from one sample in a study of cytomegalovirus exposure and HLA in healthy donors (TCRdb year 2017). Receptor libraries were prepared by the immunoSEQ multiplex PCR assay. For the multiplex PCR, a mixture combining 60 forward primers for TCR Vbeta segments and 13 reverse primers for TCR Jbeta segments was used. TCRdb carries this immuneACCESS record with in-frame sequences only. Its versions omit some clonotypes, under half of them owing to an unresolved V gene in the studies checked, with the rest unexplained. The table for this sample lists about 240,000 clones; over 75% of them were counted only once. The ten most abundant clones make up approximately 0.47% of the sample. Sample: PBMCs. The origin of the receptors is a boy under 18 in good health and CMV-seronegative.

The rearrangement links TRBV6-5 to TRBJ1-1, with TRBD1 identical over 9 bases. The junction had 4 bases not matched to a gene; V was cut back by 0 bases and J by 2 bases. This CDR3 contains 16 residues. CDR1 is MNHEY, CDR2 SVGAGI, per germline. CDR3 coding DNA: TGTGCCAGCAGTTACTCGACAGGGGGTACCAACACTGAAGCTTTCTTT. Translated: CASSYSTGGTNTEAFF.

The gene calls are TRBV11-3 and TRBJ1-6, with TRBD1 matching over 12 bases. This CDR3 is built from 16 residues. V lost 9 bases to trimming and J lost 9 bases; unmatched junction nucleotides: 12. In germline, CDR1 is SGHNT, CDR2 YENEEA. The CDR3 DNA is TGTGCCAGTGAGAACCGGGACAGGGGGCATCGTTCACCCCTCCACTTT. Protein sequence: CASENRDRGHRSPLHF.

J is TRBJ1-1 and V is TRBV6-5; perhaps TRBD1 as D (5 bases). Trimming removed 7 bases at V and 6 bases at J, with 15 bases between. Germline V gene data show CDR1 as MNHEY and CDR2 as SVGAGI. The CDR3 has 13 amino acids. CDR3: CASNKALGPEAFF. The CDR3 DNA is TGTGCCAGCAATAAAGCGTTGGGGCCTGAAGCTTTCTTT.

This clone occurred a few times. The rearrangement joins TRBV6-5 to TRBJ1-1, with a possible D match to TRBD1 (5 bases). The CDR3 totals 13 residues. Trimming took off 9 bases at V and 3 bases at J, with 14 bases between the two ends. From germline, CDR1 is MNHEY and CDR2 SVGAGI. The CDR3 DNA is TGTGCCAGGGAGGGACCTATCTACACTGAAGCTTTCTTT. Encoded protein: CAREGPIYTEAFF.

The rearrangement links TRBV15 to TRBJ1-1; D remains unclear. Between the trimmed V and J ends, which lost 1 base and 5 bases, there was a span of 8 bases. Germline values: CDR1 LNHNV, CDR2 YYDKDF (reference sequence). There are 13 residues in the CDR3. In DNA, the CDR3 is TGTGCCACCAGCAGAGCAGACATAACTGAAGCTTTCTTT. Translated: CATSRADITEAFF.

This chain uses TRBV5-1 with TRBJ1-2, with TRBD1 identical over 7 bases. Losses at the gene ends were 1 base for V and 6 bases for J; bases not matched to a gene: 9. This CDR3 has 15 amino acids. The germline gives CDR1 SGHRS, CDR2 YFSETQ. Here the CDR3 reads CASSLTIRQGDGYTF. In DNA form, the CDR3 reads TGCGCCAGCAGCTTGACAATTAGACAGGGAGATGGCTACACCTTC.

This chain links TRBV6-5 with TRBJ2-5, with 7 bases fitting TRBD1. The tail of the sequence fits TRBJ2-7 better, so the J call may be wrong. Germline assignment: CDR1 MNHEY and CDR2 SVGAGI. The CDR3 is 14 residues long. CDR3 coding DNA: TGTGCCAGCAGTCCCCGGGACAGCCCCTACGAGCAGTACTTC. This codes for CASSPRDSPYEQYF.

This clone was seen a handful of times. The chain has TRBV6-5 and TRBJ1-1; D unclear. Germline assignment: CDR1 MNHEY and CDR2 SVGAGI. V shed 3 bases and J shed 6 bases, with 11 bases lying between them. The CDR3 is 13 residues long. The CDR3 region is CASSYDGSAEAFF. The CDR3 nucleotides read TGTGCCAGCAGTTATGACGGGTCCGCTGAAGCTTTCTTT.

This chain connects TRBV19 to TRBJ2-7; 7 bases line up with TRBD1. The CDR3 covers 14 residues. The V and J ends lost 3 bases and 6 bases, in that order; junction bases with no gene match: 8. The germline V gene encodes CDR1 LNHDA and CDR2 SQIVND (reference sequence). For the CDR3, the DNA is TGTGCCAGTAGTATGACAGGGTTTAGTCCCGAGCAGTACTTC. It yields the protein CASSMTGFSPEQYF.

The rearrangement links TRBV5-6 to TRBJ2-7; weak D call: TRBD1 (5 bases). Germline CDR1 and CDR2: SGHDT and YYEEEE. The CDR3 totals 15 residues. V gave up 2 bases and J gave up 2 bases, with 14 bases separating them. The CDR3 sequence is CASSLSIDRTYEQYF. The CDR3 nucleotides read TGTGCCAGCAGCTTATCTATAGACAGAACCTACGAGCAGTACTTC.

The chain combines TRBV7-3 with TRBJ2-3; 8 nucleotides match TRBD2. The CDR3 runs to 16 residues. Per germline, CDR1 SGHTA and CDR2 FQGTGA. Trimming at V came to 4 bases and at J to 0 bases, leaving 6 bases not matched to a gene. CDR3 region: CASSSSSGPSTDTQYF. CDR3 sequence (DNA): TGTGCCAGCAGCTCCTCTAGCGGGCCTAGCACAGATACGCAGTATTTT.

This chain joins TRBV4-2 and TRBJ2-5; no clear D. The V gene lost 3 bases and the J gene lost 3 bases, with 14 bases spanning the gap. Germline V CDR1 and CDR2: LGHNA, YNFKEQ. The CDR3 length is 15 residues. CDR3: CASSHLGGGKETQYF. CDR3 sequence (DNA): TGTGCCAGCAGCCATTTGGGTGGCGGTAAAGAGACCCAGTACTTC.

The CDR3 reads CASTPYFGTVQPQHF. For the CDR3, the DNA is TGTGCCAGCACCCCGTATTTTGGCACAGTTCAGCCCCAGCATTTT. This chain connects TRBV2 to TRBJ1-5; D uncertain. This CDR3 comprises 15 residues. V lost 7 bases, J lost 6 bases, and 19 bases lay in between. Germline V gives CDR1 SNHLY, CDR2 FYNNEI.

The V and J genes are TRBV14 and TRBJ2-5; the D gene is possibly TRBD1 (6 bases). The germline V gene has CDR1 SGHDN and CDR2 FVKESK. Trimming removed 3 bases at V and 5 bases at J, with 13 bases between. The CDR3 has 14 residues. The CDR3 reads CASSHGTTSETQYF. DNA of the CDR3: TGTGCCAGCAGCCATGGGACAACTTCGGAGACCCAGTACTTC.

The V and J genes are TRBV10-3 and TRBJ1-1, with D perhaps matching TRBD1 (5 bases). Deletions cut 0 bases from V and 7 bases from J, with 18 bases between. The CDR3 is 16 residues long. The germline V gene encodes CDR1 ENHRY and CDR2 SYGVKD. CDR3 nucleotides: TGTGCCATCAGTGAGTCGGGGGGTCGGGGCCCCGGTGAAGCTTTCTTT. This translates into CAISESGGRGPGEAFF.

The chain uses TRBV11-3 and TRBJ2-1, with 8 bases identical to TRBD1. Unmatched junction bases numbered 7, after V lost 5 bases and J lost 4 bases. This CDR3 region has 15 residues. CDR1 and CDR2 (germline): SGHNT, YENEEA. In DNA form, the CDR3 reads TGTGCCAGCAGCCCGACAAGACAGGGGTACAATGAGCAGTTCTTC. Its translation is CASSPTRQGYNEQFF.

This chain joins TRBV2 and TRBJ2-1; perhaps TRBD1 as D (6 bases). With 4 bases removed from V and 7 bases from J, the gap between germline ends came to 8 bases. Germline CDR1 is SNHLY and CDR2 is FYNNEI. The CDR3 length is 12 residues. As DNA, the CDR3 is TGTGCCAGCAGTGGGCAGGGGAATGAGCAGTTCTTC. Translation gives CASSGQGNEQFF.

This clone has more than one count but fewer than ten. The chain carries TRBV18 and TRBJ1-1; D possibly corresponds to TRBD1 (5 bases). The CDR3 spans 15 residues. Germline CDR1 is KGHSH and CDR2 is LQKENI. The ends were cut back, 3 bases at V and 5 bases at J, with 16 bases in the middle. Here the CDR3 reads CASSPPGRGWTEAFF. The DNA of the CDR3 is TGTGCCAGCTCACCCCCCGGGAGGGGATGGACTGAAGCTTTCTTT.

This clone has just a few counts. The chain carries TRBV6-5 and TRBJ1-1; D not resolved. V lost 2 bases, J lost 0 bases, and 7 bases lay in between. CDR1 MNHEY and CDR2 SVGAGI come from the germline V gene. This CDR3 has 14 residues. DNA of the CDR3: TGTGCCAGCAGTTACCGTCCTCTGAACACTGAAGCTTTCTTT. It translates to CASSYRPLNTEAFF.

The DNA for the CDR3 is TGTGCCAGCAACCAAGGTTTGAGGTACGAGCAGTACTTC. Translating it yields CASNQGLRYEQYF. The rearrangement uses TRBV11-3 and TRBJ2-7; no firm D call. Germline lookup yields CDR1 SGHNT and CDR2 YENEEA. CDR3 length equals 13 residues. V shed 7 bases and J shed 4 bases, with 14 bases lying between them.

The chain couples TRBV6-1 to TRBJ2-1; 11 nucleotides line up with TRBD2. V lost 7 bases and J lost 5; bases outside the gene matches: 4. The germline V gene encodes CDR1 MNHNS and CDR2 SASEGT. This CDR3 has 14 amino acids. This CDR3 is CASTTSGGHNEQFF. In nucleotides, the CDR3 is TGTGCCAGCACCACTAGCGGGGGACACAATGAGCAGTTCTTC.

V and J are TRBV7-2 and TRBJ2-2; TRBD2 matches 7 bases. Germline CDR1 and CDR2: SGHTA and FQGNSA. The CDR3 is 15 residues long. The V gene end was trimmed by 10 bases and the J gene end by 3 bases; junction bases not matched to a gene: 11. CDR3 DNA: TGTGCCACCCTACCTGGGGGGGGTGACACCGGGGAGCTGTTTTTT. As protein: CATLPGGGDTGELFF.

The rearrangement uses TRBV11-3 and TRBJ2-7; D possibly corresponds to TRBD1 (6 bases). The germline V gene encodes CDR1 SGHNT and CDR2 YENEEA. V shed 3 bases and J shed 2 bases, with 14 bases lying between them. The length of the CDR3 is 15 residues. CDR3 sequence reads: CASSFLRDMTYEQYF. The CDR3 bases are TGTGCCAGCAGCTTTCTCCGGGACATGACCTACGAGCAGTACTTC.

J is TRBJ2-3 and V is TRBV10-3; D is possibly TRBD1 (6 bases). From germline, CDR1 is ENHRY and CDR2 SYGVKD. This CDR3 has 15 residues. Trimming left V 1 base short and J 0 bases short, with 8 bases between. CDR3 bases: TGTGCCATCAGTGAGTACGGGACAAGCACAGATACGCAGTATTTT. Its translation: CAISEYGTSTDTQYF.